The 5 T cell receptor beta chains reported below all come from one sample, sequenced in a study of T cell repertoires in aging, cancer and after chemotherapy. Rearranged V-D-J TRB sequences were amplified with a mixed TRB-A/B primer pool. TCRdb reanalysed the multiplex PCR reads using MiXCR and keeps one entry per CDR3 protein. The sample holds approximately 13,000 distinct CDR3 sequences, about 25% seen once. The template was genomic DNA from peripheral blood, not RNA. Sequenced: blood. The source is a human donor in good health.

The chain couples TRBV20-1 to TRBJ2-5; 9 positions match TRBD1. With V trimmed by 6 bases and J by 5 bases, 7 bases remained unmatched. The CDR3 extends over 13 amino acids. Germline values: CDR1 DFQATT, CDR2 SNEGSKA (reference sequence). The CDR3, as DNA: TGCAGTGCCCGGGGACAGGGAGGGGAGACCCAGTACTTC. It codes for CSARGQGGETQYF.

This clonotype turned up a few times. The CDR3 protein is CASSFLTSGGRDTQYF. CDR3 DNA: TGTGCCAGCAGCTTCCTGACTAGCGGGGGGAGGGATACGCAGTATTTT. The rearrangement uses TRBV7-9 and TRBJ2-3; TRBD2 aligns across 13 bases. This CDR3 region has 16 residues. The J segment lost 6 bases and the V segment lost 3 bases, leaving 6 bases of the junction unmatched. CDR1 SEHNR and CDR2 FQNEAQ come from the germline V gene (reference sequence).

This clonotype appeared a few times. V gene TRBV20-1 combines with J gene TRBJ1-3; possibly TRBD1 for D (5 bases). Germline V gene sequence: CDR1 DFQATT, CDR2 SNEGSKA (reference sequence). CDR3 length: 12 amino acids. CDR3 loop: CGGLGSGNTIYF. The CDR3 nucleotides read TGCGGGGGTTTAGGCTCTGGAAACACCATATATTTT.

This rearrangement joins TRBV20-1 to TRBJ1-2, with D perhaps matching TRBD1 (6 bases). Per the germline V gene, CDR1 is DFQATT and CDR2 is SNEGSKA (reference sequence). V lost 3 bases to trimming and J lost 4 bases, with 15 bases between them. This CDR3 spans 14 amino acids. In nucleotides, the CDR3 is TGCAGTGCTAGGCAGACAGGTTCACCCTATGGCTACACCTTC. Amino acids: CSARQTGSPYGYTF.

This clonotype came up a few times. This chain joins TRBV27 and TRBJ2-1; 10 bases are a match to TRBD2. CDR1 and CDR2 from the germline V gene are MNHEY and SMNVEV (reference sequence). The CDR3 has 15 amino acids. Trimming cost V 3 bases and J 9 bases; bases outside gene matches: 8. CDR3: CASSFQRGGLIEQFF. For the CDR3, the DNA is TGTGCCAGCAGTTTCCAGCGGGGGGGCTTAATTGAGCAGTTCTTC.